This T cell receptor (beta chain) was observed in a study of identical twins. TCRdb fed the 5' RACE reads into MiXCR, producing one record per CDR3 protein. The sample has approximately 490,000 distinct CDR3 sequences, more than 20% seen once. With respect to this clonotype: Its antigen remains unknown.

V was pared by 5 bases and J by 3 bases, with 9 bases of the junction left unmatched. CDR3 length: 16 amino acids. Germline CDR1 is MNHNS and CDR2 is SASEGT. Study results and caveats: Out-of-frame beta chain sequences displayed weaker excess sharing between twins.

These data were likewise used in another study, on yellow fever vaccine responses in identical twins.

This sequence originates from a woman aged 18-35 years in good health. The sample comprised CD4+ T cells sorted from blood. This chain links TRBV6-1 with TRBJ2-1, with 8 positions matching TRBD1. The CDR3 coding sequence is TGTGCCAGCAGTCCCGAGGACAGGGTGGTCTACAATGAGCAGTTCTTC. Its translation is CASSPEDRVVYNEQFF.